A selection of T cell receptor beta chains follows, all from one sample in a study of blood T cell repertoires in COVID-19. Clones were read by immunoSEQ multiplex PCR, and TCRdb kept only the in-frame ones, dropping some. Here the sample spans 200,000 to 300,000 clones, roughly 91% being singletons. Sequencing was done on a sample of PBMCs or T cells enriched from blood (not recorded which). The receptors were sampled from a woman aged 25-40 years who had recovered from COVID-19. Each CDR3 is given with its conserved first and last residue. D genes are given only for firm matches. A clone size is listed for some rows: how often the clone was seen (once, few, many), or a class if it is expanded.

>TRBV28|14|TRBD1|.|TRBJ1-3
TGTGCCAGCAGTTCGACAGGGTCTGGAAACACCATATATTTT
CASSSTGSGNTIYF
>TRBV5-1|14|TRBD1|.|TRBJ2-3
TGCGCCAGCAGCTGGCAGGGGGTCACAGATACGCAGTATTTT
CASSWQGVTDTQYF
>TRBV6-2/TRBV6-3|14|TRBD1|many|TRBJ1-1
TGTGCCAGCAGTTACCCCAGGGGGTGGGCTTCAGCTTTCTTT
CASSYPRGWASAFF
>TRBV4-1|15|.|once|TRBJ2-5
TGCGCCAGCAGCCAAGGGGCAGGGGTGGTCGAGACCCAGTACTTC
CASSQGAGVVETQYF
>TRBV5-1|14|.|.|TRBJ1-6
TGCGCCAGCAGATTGGGGGGATCGGGATCACCCCTCCACTTT
CASRLGGSGSPLHF
>TRBV7-2|10|.|.|TRBJ2-1
TGTGCCAGCGGGCCAAGGGAGCAGTTCTTC
CASGPREQFF
>TRBV11-3|15|TRBD2|.|TRBJ2-1
TGTGCCAGCAGCTTAGGTGCGACTAGCCCGAATGAGCAGTTCTTC
CASSLGATSPNEQFF
>TRBV12-3/TRBV12-4|12|.|.|TRBJ1-2
TGTGCCAGCACACGGGACACCTATGGCTACACCTTC
CASTRDTYGYTF
>TRBV9|16|TRBD2|.|TRBJ2-3
TGTGCCAGCAGCGTCTCAGCGGGAGGGTATGCAGATACGCAGTATTTT
CASSVSAGGYADTQYF
>TRBV19|14|.|.|TRBJ1-1
TGTGCCAGTAGTTACCTCCCAGGGGACACTGAAGCTTTCTTT
CASSYLPGDTEAFF
>TRBV9|15|.|.|TRBJ1-6
TGTGCCAGCAGCCTAGAACAGGGCCCAAAAGGGCCCCTCCACTTT
CASSLEQGPKGPLHF
>TRBV7-6|18|TRBD2|.|TRBJ2-2
TGTGCCAGCAGCCAGGGACTAGCGGGAGCCTCGAACACCGGGGAGCTGTTTTTT
CASSQGLAGASNTGELFF
>TRBV5-1|15|TRBD2|once|TRBJ2-3
TGCGCCAGCAGCTCAAAGCGGGGCAGCACAGATACGCAGTATTTT
CASSSKRGSTDTQYF
>TRBV7-2|16|.|.|TRBJ1-2
TGTGCCAGCAGCTTTAAGGTACAGGAGATTAACTATGGCTACACCTTC
CASSFKVQEINYGYTF
>TRBV30|14|.|.|TRBJ1-3
TGTGCCTGGAGTCTAGGGACTTCTGGAACTACCATATATTTT
CAWSLGTSGTTIYF
>TRBV28|18|TRBD1|.|TRBJ1-5
TGTGCCAGCAGCCTCCGGGACAGGGGAACTTTGGGCGGATTTATCCAGCATTTT
CASSLRDRGTLGGFIQHF
>TRBV9|15|.|.|TRBJ1-5
TGTGCCAGCAGCGGAGTGGAGGAGAGGTTTGGGCCCCAGCATTTT
CASSGVEERFGPQHF
>TRBV5-1|16|.|.|TRBJ2-6
TGCGCCAGCAGCTCACAGGGGGGGGCTGGGGCCAACGTCCTGACTTTC
CASSSQGGAGANVLTF
>TRBV4-2|13|.|.|TRBJ2-3
TGTGCCAGCAGCCAAAGGAGGGGAGATACGCAGTATTTT
CASSQRRGDTQYF
>TRBV10-3|14|.|.|TRBJ2-7
TGTGCCATCAGTGTGGCGGGACAGATGTACGAGCAGTACTTC
CAISVAGQMYEQYF
>TRBV28|19|TRBD2|.|TRBJ2-1
TGTGCCAGCAGTTTAGTTGCTAGCGGGAGGGCCATGGCCTACAATGAGCAGTTCTTC
CASSLVASGRAMAYNEQFF
>TRBV19|16|.|many|TRBJ2-5
TGTGCCAGTAGTATGGCAGGGAACTCGAGAGGAGAGGCCCAGTACTTC
CASSMAGNSRGEAQYF
>TRBV18|15|.|.|TRBJ2-7
TGTGCCAGCTCACCCGATGTGGAGGGAGGCTACGAGCAGTACTTC
CASSPDVEGGYEQYF
>TRBV2|12|TRBD1|.|TRBJ1-2
TGTGCCAGCAGGGGACAGGGACTCGACTACACCTTC
CASRGQGLDYTF
>TRBV10-3|14|TRBD1|.|TRBJ1-5
TGTGCCATCAGTGAGGACAGGGAAGTGTGGCCCCAGCATTTT
CAISEDREVWPQHF
>TRBV5-4|17|TRBD2|.|TRBJ2-5
TGTGCCAGCAGCTTGGGGTCTAGCGGGAGGACGGTAGAGACCCAGTACTTC
CASSLGSSGRTVETQYF
>TRBV19|14|TRBD1|.|TRBJ2-2
TGTGCCAGTAGATTTACAGGGGGAGGCGGGGAGCTGTTTTTT
CASRFTGGGGELFF
>TRBV5-6|15|TRBD1|once|TRBJ1-2
TGTGCCAGCAGCTTGCAGGGGGGCCTGGGCTATGGCTACACCTTC
CASSLQGGLGYGYTF
>TRBV19|15|.|.|TRBJ1-4
TGTGCCAGTAGTATACGGGTTCTTGAGTGGGAAAAACTGTTTTTT
CASSIRVLEWEKLFF
>TRBV7-6|14|.|.|TRBJ2-2
TGTGCCAGCAGCTTACTACAGGGAACCGGGGAGCTGTTTTTT
CASSLLQGTGELFF
>TRBV7-3|15|.|few|TRBJ2-1
TGTGCCAGCAGCTTAACCGGGACTGTCCACAATGAGCAGTTCTTC
CASSLTGTVHNEQFF